This TCR beta chain was recorded in a study of early T cells in non-severe SARS-CoV-2 infection. Looking at the study overall: Sequencing was performed on bulk RNA from unsorted whole blood, leaving chains unpaired.

Individual cDNA molecules each received unique molecular identifiers attached to them. TCRdb ran MiXCR on the 5' RACE reads and lists one entry per CDR3 protein. Among nearly 95,000 distinct CDR3 sequences listed, roughly 15% were seen once. The V and J ends lost 4 bases and 2 bases respectively, with 18 bases between them. Germline V gives CDR1 LGHDT, CDR2 YNNKEL (reference sequence). The CDR3 totals 16 residues. The sequence derives from an adult who was a healthcare worker with PCR-confirmed SARS-CoV-2 infection or an uninfected control (not recorded which). The chain is built from TRBV3-1 and TRBJ2-7; TRBD2 might be the D (5 bases). The sequenced sample was whole blood, obtained at baseline. Here the CDR3 DNA reads TGTGCCAGCAGCCCGACTCTCTTTGCAGCGGCCTACGAGCAGTACTTC. Protein sequence: CASSPTLFAAAYEQYF.